These T cell receptor beta chains were read from a single sample in a study of blood T cell repertoires in COVID-19. Repertoires were generated with immunoSEQ multiplex PCR, while TCRdb's copy carries only in-frame clones and drops some. Of 200,000 to 250,000 clones in the sample, around nine tenths were seen once. The sample consisted of peripheral blood. These receptors all come from a man aged 55 to 70 with acute or convalescent COVID-19. Each CDR3 is given with its conserved first and last residue. Fields, in order: D gene, J gene, V gene, clone size, CDR3 DNA, CDR3 protein. A D gene is named only where the DNA matches it firmly. Only some rows state a clone size, as once, few, many or a class for expanded clones.

d_gene: -; j_gene: TRBJ1-2; v_gene: TRBV20-1; abundance: -; CDR3nt: TGCAGTGCTAGGCCAGGCGATGGCTACACCTTC; CDR3aa: CSARPGDGYTF
d_gene: -; j_gene: TRBJ1-1; v_gene: TRBV28; abundance: few; CDR3nt: TGTGCCAGCAGTTCGGGAGGTAGGACTGAAGCTTTCTTT; CDR3aa: CASSSGGRTEAFF
d_gene: -; j_gene: TRBJ1-4; v_gene: TRBV29-1; abundance: -; CDR3nt: TGCAGCGCCGGAGGGGGGGCTAATGAAAAACTGTTTTTT; CDR3aa: CSAGGGANEKLFF
d_gene: TRBD1; j_gene: TRBJ2-5; v_gene: TRBV23-1; abundance: -; CDR3nt: TGCGCCAGCAGTCAATTTTTAAACTCGGGACAGCCGCGAGAGACCCAGTACTTC; CDR3aa: CASSQFLNSGQPRETQYF
d_gene: TRBD1; j_gene: TRBJ1-1; v_gene: TRBV2; abundance: -; CDR3nt: TGTGCCAGCAGTGCTACAGGGGGTGCCATGAACACTGAAGCTTTCTTT; CDR3aa: CASSATGGAMNTEAFF
d_gene: -; j_gene: TRBJ2-7; v_gene: TRBV20-1; abundance: -; CDR3nt: TGCAGTGTGGGGGGGCTATACGAGCAGTACTTC; CDR3aa: CSVGGLYEQYF
d_gene: -; j_gene: TRBJ2-3; v_gene: TRBV19; abundance: -; CDR3nt: TGTGCCAGTAGTATAGACACGACTAGGTTCTTAACAGATACGCAGTATTTT; CDR3aa: CASSIDTTRFLTDTQYF
d_gene: -; j_gene: TRBJ2-7; v_gene: TRBV6-6; abundance: -; CDR3nt: TGTGCCAGCAGTTTACCGGGCCCGGAGGCCTACGAGCAGTACTTC; CDR3aa: CASSLPGPEAYEQYF
d_gene: TRBD2; j_gene: TRBJ2-7; v_gene: TRBV7-3; abundance: -; CDR3nt: TGTGCCAGCAGCTTACAAGCGGGGGGCTACGAGCAGTACTTC; CDR3aa: CASSLQAGGYEQYF
d_gene: -; j_gene: TRBJ1-2; v_gene: TRBV6-1; abundance: -; CDR3nt: TGTGCCAGCAGTGGGTGGGCAGGGGCCTTCACCAACTATGGCTACACCTTC; CDR3aa: CASSGWAGAFTNYGYTF
d_gene: TRBD2; j_gene: TRBJ2-7; v_gene: TRBV5-4; abundance: -; CDR3nt: TGTGCCAGCAGCTTGGCCACCCCCTTGCGGGGGAGCTCCTACGAGCAGTACTTC; CDR3aa: CASSLATPLRGSSYEQYF
d_gene: TRBD2; j_gene: TRBJ2-7; v_gene: TRBV5-4; abundance: -; CDR3nt: TGTGCCAGCAGCTCTAGCGGGGGCCGCTCCTACGAGCAGTACTTC; CDR3aa: CASSSSGGRSYEQYF
d_gene: -; j_gene: TRBJ1-1; v_gene: TRBV28; abundance: -; CDR3nt: TGTGCCAGCATTTGGGGGAGGGTAGTGAACACTGAAGCTTTCTTT; CDR3aa: CASIWGRVVNTEAFF
d_gene: -; j_gene: TRBJ1-1; v_gene: TRBV14; abundance: once; CDR3nt: TGTGCCAGCAGCCAATCCCCGGGGCGGGGCGGGAGACCTGAAGCTTTCTTT; CDR3aa: CASSQSPGRGGRPEAFF
d_gene: -; j_gene: TRBJ2-5; v_gene: TRBV25-1; abundance: few; CDR3nt: TGTGCCAGCAGTCCTTGGGGCAGGCGCACCGAAGAGACCCAGTACTTC; CDR3aa: CASSPWGRRTEETQYF
d_gene: TRBD2; j_gene: TRBJ2-5; v_gene: TRBV25-1; abundance: -; CDR3nt: TGTGCCAGCAGTGCTCGGGGGGTGAGGGAGACCCAGTACTTC; CDR3aa: CASSARGVRETQYF
d_gene: TRBD1; j_gene: TRBJ2-1; v_gene: TRBV3-1/TRBV3-2; abundance: -; CDR3nt: TGTGCCAGCAGCCAAGACCCCCACGGCCCCGACAGGGGTTCCTACAATGAGCAGTTCTTC; CDR3aa: CASSQDPHGPDRGSYNEQFF
d_gene: -; j_gene: TRBJ1-5; v_gene: TRBV19; abundance: few; CDR3nt: TGTGCCAGTAGTATAGTGGGGGGGCAGAGCAATCAGCCCCAGCATTTT; CDR3aa: CASSIVGGQSNQPQHF
d_gene: -; j_gene: TRBJ1-3; v_gene: TRBV19; abundance: -; CDR3nt: TGTGCCACTCGCCCGTATACGGGGTCCGGTGGAAACACCATATATTTT; CDR3aa: CATRPYTGSGGNTIYF
d_gene: -; j_gene: TRBJ1-2; v_gene: TRBV6-4; abundance: -; CDR3nt: TGTGCCAGCAGTGACCCCAAGGCAGGAAAGTATGGCTACACCTTC; CDR3aa: CASSDPKAGKYGYTF
d_gene: TRBD1; j_gene: TRBJ2-2; v_gene: TRBV19; abundance: -; CDR3nt: TGTGCCAGTAGTATAGGGGACAGGGGTACCGGGGAGCTGTTTTTT; CDR3aa: CASSIGDRGTGELFF
d_gene: -; j_gene: TRBJ2-1; v_gene: TRBV3-1/TRBV3-2; abundance: -; CDR3nt: TGTGCCAGCAGCCAAGAAGTTCGGGGGTCCCCATACAATGAGCAGTTCTTC; CDR3aa: CASSQEVRGSPYNEQFF
d_gene: -; j_gene: TRBJ2-7; v_gene: TRBV3-1/TRBV3-2; abundance: -; CDR3nt: TGTGCCAGCAGCCAAGTATTAGGGGCAAAGTCCTACGAGCAGTACTTC; CDR3aa: CASSQVLGAKSYEQYF
d_gene: -; j_gene: TRBJ1-4; v_gene: TRBV24-1; abundance: -; CDR3nt: TGTGCCACCAGGGGGCGGGGTGAAAAACTGTTTTTT; CDR3aa: CATRGRGEKLFF
d_gene: -; j_gene: TRBJ1-1; v_gene: TRBV4-3; abundance: -; CDR3nt: TGCGCCAGCAGCCACGGTGGGAACACTGAAGCTTTCTTT; CDR3aa: CASSHGGNTEAFF
d_gene: TRBD2; j_gene: TRBJ2-5; v_gene: TRBV5-1; abundance: -; CDR3nt: TGCGCCAGCAGCTTAGGACTAGCGGTGATCCAAGAGACCCAGTACTTC; CDR3aa: CASSLGLAVIQETQYF
d_gene: -; j_gene: TRBJ2-1; v_gene: TRBV4-3; abundance: -; CDR3nt: TGCGCCAGCAGCCCAGTGGTTTTACAGTTCTTC; CDR3aa: CASSPVVLQFF
d_gene: -; j_gene: TRBJ1-4; v_gene: TRBV19; abundance: -; CDR3nt: TGTGCCAGTAGTATGGGCGTAGGCGAAAAACTGTTTTTT; CDR3aa: CASSMGVGEKLFF
d_gene: TRBD1; j_gene: TRBJ2-7; v_gene: TRBV6-5; abundance: -; CDR3nt: TGTGCCAGCAGGTGGACAGGGGGCAGCGAGCAGTACTTC; CDR3aa: CASRWTGGSEQYF
d_gene: -; j_gene: TRBJ1-5; v_gene: TRBV5-5; abundance: -; CDR3nt: TGTGCCAGCAGCTTGGGGGCAGGTAGCAATCAGCCCCAGCATTTT; CDR3aa: CASSLGAGSNQPQHF
d_gene: -; j_gene: TRBJ2-2; v_gene: TRBV20-1; abundance: -; CDR3nt: TGCAGTGCTAGTGGGGGGCCGAACACCGGGGAGCTGTTTTTT; CDR3aa: CSASGGPNTGELFF
d_gene: TRBD1; j_gene: TRBJ2-7; v_gene: TRBV4-2; abundance: -; CDR3nt: TGTGCCAGCAGCCACCCGGGACAGGGTCCCGAGCAGTACTTC; CDR3aa: CASSHPGQGPEQYF
d_gene: TRBD2; j_gene: TRBJ2-3; v_gene: TRBV5-1; abundance: -; CDR3nt: TGCGCCAGCCAAAGACTAGCGGGAACAGATACGCAGTATTTT; CDR3aa: CASQRLAGTDTQYF
d_gene: -; j_gene: TRBJ1-1; v_gene: TRBV10-1; abundance: -; CDR3nt: TGCGCCAGCAGCCTCTTGGGGGGGAGGCCTGAAGCTTTCTTT; CDR3aa: CASSLLGGRPEAFF
d_gene: -; j_gene: TRBJ1-1; v_gene: TRBV29-1; abundance: once; CDR3nt: TGCAGCGCCCTCCGGACAGTGAACACTGAAGCTTTCTTT; CDR3aa: CSALRTVNTEAFF
d_gene: TRBD1; j_gene: TRBJ2-1; v_gene: TRBV5-1; abundance: -; CDR3nt: TGCGCCAGCAGCTTGTCGACAGGGGAGAAGGGTGAGCAGTTCTTC; CDR3aa: CASSLSTGEKGEQFF
d_gene: -; j_gene: TRBJ1-1; v_gene: TRBV6-1; abundance: -; CDR3nt: TGTGCCAGCAGTGATAGGGGAGGAACTGAAGCTTTCTTT; CDR3aa: CASSDRGGTEAFF
d_gene: -; j_gene: TRBJ1-2; v_gene: TRBV7-7; abundance: -; CDR3nt: TGTGCCAGCAGCTTATGTCCGTCAGGGCTGGAATATGGCTACACCTTC; CDR3aa: CASSLCPSGLEYGYTF
d_gene: TRBD2; j_gene: TRBJ2-1; v_gene: TRBV24-1; abundance: -; CDR3nt: TGTGCCACCAGTGATTCCTTAGGTGGCGGGGGGGCCGGTGAGCAGTTCTTC; CDR3aa: CATSDSLGGGGAGEQFF
d_gene: -; j_gene: TRBJ1-1; v_gene: TRBV9; abundance: -; CDR3nt: TGTGCCAGCAGCGTAGCTGGACAGAACACTGAAGCTTTCTTT; CDR3aa: CASSVAGQNTEAFF
d_gene: TRBD1; j_gene: TRBJ1-2; v_gene: TRBV19; abundance: -; CDR3nt: TGTGCCAGTAGTCCCGGGACAGGGAACTATGGCTACACCTTC; CDR3aa: CASSPGTGNYGYTF
d_gene: -; j_gene: TRBJ2-7; v_gene: TRBV6-6; abundance: -; CDR3nt: TGTGCCAGCAGCCTTTCCCTACAGGTGTACGAGCAGTACTTC; CDR3aa: CASSLSLQVYEQYF
d_gene: -; j_gene: TRBJ2-7; v_gene: TRBV29-1; abundance: -; CDR3nt: TGCAGCGTTGTTGACCGGAGCTCCTACGAGCAGTACTTC; CDR3aa: CSVVDRSSYEQYF
d_gene: -; j_gene: TRBJ2-7; v_gene: TRBV10-3; abundance: -; CDR3nt: TGTGCCATCAGTGACCTAGCGCACGGCTACGAGCAGTACTTC; CDR3aa: CAISDLAHGYEQYF
d_gene: TRBD1; j_gene: TRBJ2-2; v_gene: TRBV6-5; abundance: once; CDR3nt: TGTGCCAGCAGGCCAGGGGGCTCCACCGGGGAGCTGTTTTTT; CDR3aa: CASRPGGSTGELFF
d_gene: -; j_gene: TRBJ1-4; v_gene: TRBV19; abundance: -; CDR3nt: TGTGCCAGTAGAACCGCAGCGTTCGGGTATGAAAAACTGTTTTTT; CDR3aa: CASRTAAFGYEKLFF
d_gene: -; j_gene: TRBJ2-7; v_gene: TRBV27; abundance: once; CDR3nt: TGTGCCAGCAGCCTAGACAGGTTCTTCTACGAGCAGTACTTC; CDR3aa: CASSLDRFFYEQYF
d_gene: TRBD1; j_gene: TRBJ2-2; v_gene: TRBV7-8; abundance: many; CDR3nt: TGTGCCAGCAGCAGACAGGGCACCGGGGAGCTGTTTTTT; CDR3aa: CASSRQGTGELFF
d_gene: -; j_gene: TRBJ2-7; v_gene: TRBV24-1; abundance: -; CDR3nt: TGTGCCACCAGTGATGTCAACGAGCAGTACTTC; CDR3aa: CATSDVNEQYF
d_gene: -; j_gene: TRBJ2-7; v_gene: TRBV6-5; abundance: -; CDR3nt: TGTGCCAGCAAAACAATACCGACAGGTAACTACGAGCAGTACTTC; CDR3aa: CASKTIPTGNYEQYF
d_gene: -; j_gene: TRBJ1-6; v_gene: TRBV5-1; abundance: -; CDR3nt: TGCGCCAGCAGCTTAGACACGTTTAATTCACCCCTCCACTTT; CDR3aa: CASSLDTFNSPLHF
d_gene: -; j_gene: TRBJ2-3; v_gene: TRBV5-1; abundance: -; CDR3nt: TGCGCCAGCAGCCTAACAGACAGCACAGATACGCAGTATTTT; CDR3aa: CASSLTDSTDTQYF
d_gene: -; j_gene: TRBJ1-6; v_gene: TRBV5-1; abundance: few; CDR3nt: TGCGCCAGCAGCGCAGGATCCAGGAATAATTCACCCCTCCACTTT; CDR3aa: CASSAGSRNNSPLHF